These 26 T cell receptor beta chains share one sample of origin, sequenced in a study of post-analysis software for immune sequencing data. Overall study findings and caveats: Relative to controls, patients had a few TRBV segments at higher frequency, with TRBV5-6, TRBV5-1 and TRBV20-1 among these.

Their antigen targets remain unknown. Libraries were made from TCR beta cDNA, and they carried unique molecular identifiers. Via MiXCR, TCRdb re-called the PCR reads, giving one row per CDR3 protein. The data hold about 260,000 distinct CDR3 sequences, with 36% observed a single time. Sequences were obtained from blood. These receptors were taken from a girl aged 5-17 years with multiple sclerosis.

This clonotype appeared many times. The chain recombines TRBV9 with TRBJ2-3; TRBD1 aligns across 9 bases. Germline trimming cut 5 bases from V and 9 bases from J; bases unmatched to any gene: 13. Germline-derived CDR1 and CDR2 are SGDLS and YYNGEE. The CDR3 contains 15 residues. DNA for the CDR3: TGTGCCAGCAGGGGAGGCACAGGGGGCTTCGCCACGCAGTATTTT. It yields the protein CASRGGTGGFATQYF.

In its sample, this clonotype was seen many times. This chain links TRBV20-1 with TRBJ2-1; D not certain. CDR1 DFQATT and CDR2 SNEGSKA come from the germline V gene (reference sequence). This CDR3 region has 11 residues. The V gene lost 4 bases and the J gene lost 8 bases, with 9 bases spanning the gap. The CDR3 spells CSAIHQHEQFF. The CDR3 nucleotides read TGCAGTGCTATACATCAACATGAGCAGTTCTTC.

This clonotype has ten or more counts. The CDR3 DNA follows: TGCGCCAGCAGCCCCGCGGGGGGTACACGGAATTCACCCCTCCACTTT. Translated: CASSPAGGTRNSPLHF. The chain couples TRBV5-1 to TRBJ1-6; possibly TRBD1 for D (5 bases). The CDR3 runs to 16 residues. The germline CDR1 and CDR2 sequences are SGHRS and YFSETQ. Trimming removed 4 bases at V and 7 bases at J, with 18 bases between.

This clonotype has just a few counts. The chain is built from TRBV2 and TRBJ1-1; D not resolved. With 6 bases removed from V and 1 base from J, the gap between germline ends came to 0 bases. From germline, CDR1 is SNHLY and CDR2 FYNNEI. This CDR3 contains 10 residues. As DNA, the CDR3 is TGTGCCAGCAGGAACACTGAAGCTTTCTTT. Translating it yields CASRNTEAFF. Using reference TRBV2 and TRBJ1-1 for the parts outside the CDR3, the full variable domain is EPEVTQTPSHQVTQMGQEVILRCVPISNHLYFYWYRQILGQKVEFLVSFYNNEISEKSEIFDDQFSVERPDGSNFTLKIRSTKLEDSAMYFCASRNTEAFFGQGTRLTVV.

This clonotype was found many times. The chain carries TRBV20-1 and TRBJ2-2; 10 bases fit TRBD2. Trimming at V came to 1 base and at J to 1 base, leaving 3 bases not matched to a gene. The CDR3 sequence is 16 residues long. CDR1 is DFQATT and CDR2 is SNEGSKA in the germline V gene (reference sequence). The DNA of the CDR3 is TGCAGTGCTAGAGCGCCTAGCGGGGGGAACACCGGGGAGCTGTTTTTT. Translation gives CSARAPSGGNTGELFF.

The chain is built from TRBV20-1 and TRBJ2-1, with 9 bases lining up with TRBD2. Germline CDR1 is DFQATT and CDR2 is SNEGSKA (reference sequence). V lost 6 bases and J lost 2; bases outside the gene matches: 8. This CDR3 spans 15 amino acids. The CDR3 sequence is CSARPQREAYNEQFF. CDR3 DNA sequence: TGCAGTGCCCGTCCCCAGCGGGAGGCCTACAATGAGCAGTTCTTC.

The rearrangement uses TRBV28 and TRBJ1-2; the D is unclear. Germline CDR1 and CDR2: MDHEN and SYDVKM. The V end was cut by 5 bases, the J end by 1 base, with 23 bases between. This CDR3 comprises 18 residues. Here the CDR3 reads CASSPPGALSRNNYGYTF. CDR3 coding DNA: TGTGCCAGCAGTCCTCCGGGCGCTCTCTCGCGTAATAACTATGGCTACACCTTC.

This chain links TRBV15 with TRBJ2-3; D not resolved. The germline V gene has CDR1 LNHNV and CDR2 YYDKDF (reference sequence). This CDR3 contains 16 residues. V lost 0 bases and J 1 base, leaving 11 bases between the germline ends. In DNA, the CDR3 is TGTGCCACCAGCAGAGAGGCCCTTGCGGGCACAGATACGCAGTATTTT. Its protein is CATSREALAGTDTQYF.

The rearrangement joins TRBV6-5 to TRBJ2-2, with TRBD1 as a possible D gene (6 bases). V lost 0 bases and J lost 3, with 17 bases in between. The CDR3 consists of 18 residues. Germline V gene lookup returns CDR1 MNHEY and CDR2 SVGAGI. The chain's CDR3 is CASSYSYRVNEDTGELFF. The CDR3 DNA reads TGTGCCAGCAGTTACTCGTACAGGGTTAACGAGGACACCGGGGAGCTGTTTTTT.

As concerns this clonotype: A much larger clone differs by one base, so this may be a read error. V gene TRBV12-3 or TRBV12-4 combines with J gene TRBJ2-1, with TRBD2 matching 10 bases. The J call may not be correct, given that the DNA end is closer to TRBJ2-7. The CDR3 sequence is 17 residues long. The CDR3 sequence: CASSHQQAGGATDEQYF. CDR3 in DNA: TGTGCCAGCAGCCACCAGCAAGCGGGAGGGGCAACGGATGAGCAGTACTTC.

At least ten counts were recorded for this clonotype. This sequence joins TRBV14 and TRBJ1-6; D might be TRBD1 (5 bases). The V end was cut by 0 bases, the J end by 14 bases, with 11 bases between. Looked up from germline, CDR1 is SGHDN and CDR2 is FVKESK. CDR3 length equals 13 residues. The chain's CDR3 is CASSQDTRGTLHF. The CDR3 bases are TGTGCCAGCAGCCAAGATACCCGGGGCACCCTCCACTTT.

In its sample, this clonotype was seen a few times. The genes are TRBV13 and TRBJ2-5, with 9 bases aligning to TRBD2. This CDR3 is 17 amino acids long. The ends lost 2 bases at V and 5 bases at J; junction bases unmatched: 12. The V gene's germline CDR1 is PRHDT and CDR2 FYEKMQ (reference sequence). The CDR3, as DNA: TGTGCCAGCAGCTTACAGAGCGGCGGGGGGGCCGGGGAGACCCAGTACTTC. This gives the protein CASSLQSGGGAGETQYF.

The chain is built from TRBV5-1 and TRBJ1-1, with 7 bases matching TRBD1. V lost 2 bases, J lost 0 bases, and 7 bases stayed unmatched. Looked up from germline, CDR1 is SGHRS and CDR2 is YFSETQ. The CDR3 runs to 16 residues. Here the CDR3 reads CASSFGGTALNTEAFF. Here the CDR3 DNA reads TGCGCCAGCAGCTTCGGGGGGACAGCCTTGAACACTGAAGCTTTCTTT. The variable domain in full, completed from reference TRBV5-1 and TRBJ1-1, reads KAGVTQTPRYLIKTRGQQVTLSCSPISGHRSVSWYQQTPGQGLQFLFEYFSETQRNKGNFPGRFSGRQFSNSRSEMNVSTLELGDSALYLCASSFGGTALNTEAFFGQGTRLTVV.

This clonotype was observed a few times. The chain employs TRBV7-9 and TRBJ2-3; 9 positions match TRBD2. Germline-derived CDR1 and CDR2 are SEHNR and FQNEAQ (reference sequence). V trimming: 5 bases; J trimming: 3 bases; junction bases outside the gene matches: 9. The CDR3 is made up of 16 amino acids. The CDR3 region has the DNA TGTGCCAGCAGCCCAGCTAGCGGGATCCGGACAGATACGCAGTATTTT. This gives the protein CASSPASGIRTDTQYF.

This clonotype has at least ten counts. The chain combines TRBV3-1 with TRBJ2-1; weak D call: TRBD1 (5 bases). This CDR3 region has 14 residues. V was cut by 2 bases and J by 12 bases, with 17 bases left in between. CDR1 is LGHDT, CDR2 YNNKEL, per germline (reference sequence). The CDR3 DNA sequence: TGTGCCAGCAGCCAACGTGCGACAGCAAACGCGCAGTTCTTC. Protein: CASSQRATANAQFF.

The chain couples TRBV5-5 to TRBJ1-2; D not certain. Trimming removed 0 bases from V and 3 bases from J, with 9 bases in between. The CDR3 extends over 14 amino acids. Germline CDR1 and CDR2: SGHKS and YYEKEE (reference sequence). The CDR3 DNA sequence: TGTGCCAGCAGCTTGGAGAGGAGTGACTATGGCTACACCTTC. Protein product: CASSLERSDYGYTF.

This clonotype was seen repeatedly, ten times or more. The gene calls are TRBV7-2 and TRBJ2-3; D remains ambiguous. Trimming left V 5 bases short and J 0 bases short, with 9 bases between. The CDR3 loop spans 14 amino acids. CDR1 is SGHTA and CDR2 is FQGNSA in the germline V gene. CDR3 protein: CASSREQSTDTQYF. The CDR3 bases are TGTGCCAGCAGCAGAGAACAAAGCACAGATACGCAGTATTTT.

This clonotype was detected only a few times. This sequence joins TRBV4-1 and TRBJ1-5, with no clear D. Germline assignment: CDR1 MGHRA and CDR2 YSYEKL. This CDR3 comprises 14 residues. Trimming removed 3 bases from V and 0 bases from J, with 6 bases in between. The CDR3 nucleotides are TGCGCCAGCAGCCATGGACCTAGCAATCAGCCCCAGCATTTT. Protein product: CASSHGPSNQPQHF.

V gene TRBV27 combines with J gene TRBJ2-2, with D possibly TRBD1 on 5 matching bases. V gave up 3 bases and J gave up 5 bases, with 19 bases separating them. Germline-derived CDR1 and CDR2 are MNHEY and SMNVEV (reference sequence). The CDR3 extends over 17 amino acids. CDR3 sequence reads: CASSFYAGRYSTGELFF. In DNA, the CDR3 is TGTGCCAGCAGTTTCTACGCAGGGCGGTATAGTACCGGGGAGCTGTTTTTT.

The chain is built from TRBV28 and TRBJ1-3; D uncertain. The CDR3 runs 13 residues. Trimming cost V 10 bases and J 2 bases, with 12 bases left between them. Germline CDR1 MDHEN, CDR2 SYDVKM. CDR3 coding DNA: TGTGCCACCCGTGTATCGACTGGAAACACCATATATTTT. Translated: CATRVSTGNTIYF.

J is TRBJ1-2 and V is TRBV6-1; no clear D gene. Trimming stripped 11 bases from V and 9 bases from J, with 7 bases between. There are 8 residues in the CDR3. Germline CDR1 MNHNS, CDR2 SASEGT. The CDR3 is CAAGSYTF. CDR3 bases: TGTGCCGCCGGGAGCTACACCTTC.

This clonotype was picked up many times. The J gene is TRBJ1-2, the V gene TRBV20-1, with 7 bases fitting TRBD1. The CDR3 sequence is 13 residues long. Germline CDR1 reads DFQATT; CDR2 reads SNEGSKA (reference sequence). Trimming at V came to 3 bases and at J to 3 bases, leaving 4 bases not matched to a gene. The CDR3 bases are TGCAGTGCTAGCCGGGACAGAGACTATGGCTACACCTTC. Its translation is CSASRDRDYGYTF.

Only a few counts were recorded for this clonotype. The V call is TRBV20-1, the J call TRBJ2-2; unclear D gene. Trimming took off 4 bases at V and 2 bases at J, with 5 bases between the two ends. The CDR3 is made up of 12 amino acids. The germline V gene has CDR1 DFQATT and CDR2 SNEGSKA (reference sequence). CDR3: CSAILNTGELFF. The DNA for the CDR3 is TGCAGTGCTATCCTTAACACCGGGGAGCTGTTTTTT.

This clonotype was counted between two and nine times. This chain joins TRBV12-5 and TRBJ2-2; 7 nucleotides match TRBD1. Losses at the gene ends were 3 bases for V and 5 bases for J; bases not matched to a gene: 9. Germline V CDR1 and CDR2: LGHNT, FRNRAP. The CDR3 totals 16 residues. The CDR3 here is CASGFTLGQLTGELFF. The DNA of the CDR3 is TGTGCTAGTGGTTTTACTTTGGGACAGCTGACCGGGGAGCTGTTTTTT.

Notes on this clonotype: One base away lies a much larger clone, so this may be a sequencing read error. The chain couples TRBV7-9 to TRBJ2-1; TRBD2 agrees at 8 bases. The CDR3 length is 14 residues. Germline CDR1 and CDR2: SEHNR and FQNEAQ (reference sequence). DNA for the CDR3: TGTGCCAACAGCTTAGGGACTAGGGGCAATGAGCAGTTCTTC. This translates into CANSLGTRGNEQFF.

This clonotype has a handful of counts. The chain is built from TRBV14 and TRBJ1-1, with D possibly being TRBD1 (6 bases). Trimming took off 4 bases at V and 5 bases at J, with 17 bases between the two ends. In germline, CDR1 is SGHDN, CDR2 FVKESK. The CDR3 runs to 15 residues. CDR3 amino acids: CASSRDTPFGTEAFF. The CDR3 region has the DNA TGTGCCAGCAGCCGGGACACCCCCTTCGGTACTGAAGCTTTCTTT.